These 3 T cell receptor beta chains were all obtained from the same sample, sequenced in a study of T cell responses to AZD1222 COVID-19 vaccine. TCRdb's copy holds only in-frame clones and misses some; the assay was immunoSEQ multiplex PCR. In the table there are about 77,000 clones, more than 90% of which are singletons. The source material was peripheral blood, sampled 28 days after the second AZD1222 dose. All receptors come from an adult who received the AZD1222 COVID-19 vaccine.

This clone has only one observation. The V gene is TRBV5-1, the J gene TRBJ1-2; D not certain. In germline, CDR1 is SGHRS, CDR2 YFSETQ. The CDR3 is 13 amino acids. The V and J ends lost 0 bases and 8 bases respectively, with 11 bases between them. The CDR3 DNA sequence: TGCGCCAGCAGCTTGGACCAACCTGGAGGCTACACCTTC. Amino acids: CASSLDQPGGYTF.

The CDR3 DNA reads TGTGCCAGTAGTGCCACCTCCTCAAGCTCCTACGAGCAGTACTTC. It codes for CASSATSSSSYEQYF. This chain connects TRBV19 to TRBJ2-7; D not certain. The CDR3 consists of 15 residues. Germline V lookup: CDR1 LNHDA, CDR2 SQIVND (reference sequence). V was cut by 5 bases and J by 0 bases, with 14 bases left in between.

CDR3 coding DNA: TGTGCCAGCAGTTCGGGACAGGGGGACACCGGGGAGCTGTTTTTT. The encoded protein is CASSSGQGDTGELFF. The V gene is TRBV28, the J gene TRBJ2-2; 11 nucleotides agree with TRBD1. Germline CDR1 MDHEN, CDR2 SYDVKM. V was clipped by 4 bases and J by 3 bases; unmatched bases: 1. There are 15 residues in the CDR3.